Described below is a single T cell receptor (beta chain) sequence and its context. Distinct nucleotide sequences in the sample also encode this CDR3. The V end was cut by 1 base, the J end by 0 bases, with 5 bases between. Germline V gene sequence: CDR1 SEHNR, CDR2 FQNEAQ (reference sequence). The CDR3 is 14 amino acids. Participants had their cohort set by participant-reported clinical history. This record comes from a study of blood T cell repertoires in COVID-19. Study summary: Samples came from the United States, Italy and Spain, spanning acute and convalescent COVID-19. The cDNA or gDNA used as material had been derived from T cells, B-cell-depleted T cells, or PBMCs.

In the source study's methods: By means of reference gene primer amplification, nucleated cell counts were estimated. The data were produced by immunoSEQ multiplex PCR, yet TCRdb's version contains in-frame clones alone and is incomplete. D and trimming were read from the DNA, whereas the V and J calls and clone size are those reported in that table. The sample contains about 470,000 clones, about nine tenths of which appear only once. The sequence came from a woman aged 18-29 years who had recovered from COVID-19. Sequences were obtained from PBMCs or T cells enriched from blood (not recorded which). The chain couples TRBV7-9 to TRBJ2-3; D unresolved. The CDR3 nucleotides read TGTGCCAGCAGCTTAGGCGCAAGCACAGATACGCAGTATTTT. Translating gives CASSLGASTDTQYF.